These T cell receptor beta chains were read from a single sample in a study of metastatic and nonmetastatic thyroid tumors. TCRdb re-clonotyped the PCR reads via MiXCR. The table records 65,000 to 70,000 clones, approximately 15% of them present only once. The sequenced material came from blood. The receptors derive from a male donor with papillary thyroid cancer or a benign thyroid nodule (not recorded which). Some clones in this sample may be carry-over from other donors' samples. Both conserved end residues are part of each CDR3. The order of the fields is clone size, V gene, J gene, D gene, CDR3 protein, CDR3 DNA. D genes are given only for firm matches. Size values are once, few and many counts, or a class for expanded clones, and some rows have none.

many,TRBV3-1,TRBJ1-6,NA,CASSPLAAPGDYNSPLHF,TGTGCCAGCAGCCCCCTGGCTGCGCCAGGGGACTATAATTCACCCCTCCACTTT
many,TRBV2,TRBJ1-2,NA,CASSPLPRGTMGYTF,TGTGCCAGCAGTCCTCTCCCTCGGGGTACGATGGGCTACACCTTC
few,TRBV19,TRBJ2-1,NA,CASSIIDKDEQFF,TGTGCCAGTAGTATAATTGACAAGGATGAGCAGTTCTTC
many,TRBV20-1,TRBJ2-1,NA,CSAFLQPDNEQFF,TGCAGTGCTTTCTTACAGCCTGACAATGAGCAGTTCTTC
many,TRBV27,TRBJ1-2,TRBD1,CASSLVEKGAVYGYTF,TGTGCCAGCAGTTTAGTAGAGAAGGGGGCAGTCTATGGCTACACCTTC
many,TRBV30,TRBJ1-3,NA,CAWVPGFAGNTIYF,TGTGCCTGGGTCCCAGGGTTCGCTGGAAACACCATATATTTT
many,TRBV6-5,TRBJ2-1,TRBD1,CASSYLRDREFF,TGTGCCAGCAGTTACCTCCGGGACAGGGAGTTCTTC
few,TRBV12-3/TRBV12-4,TRBJ1-1,NA,CASSTQWSHTEAFF,TGTGCCAGCAGTACCCAGTGGTCGCATACTGAAGCTTTCTTT
many,TRBV9,TRBJ2-7,NA,CASSPGRPSEQYF,TGTGCCAGCAGCCCAGGACGCCCATCCGAGCAGTACTTC
NA,TRBV4-1,TRBJ1-2,TRBD1,CASSQGQLYGYTF,TGCGCCAGCAGCCAGGGACAGTTATATGGATACACCTTC
NA,TRBV7-4,TRBJ1-1,NA,CASSFVQSDSEAFF,TGTGCCAGCAGCTTTGTGCAGTCGGACTCTGAAGCTTTCTTT
NA,TRBV13,TRBJ2-7,TRBD2,CASSSTSGRAEQYF,TGTGCCAGCAGCTCGACTAGCGGGAGGGCCGAGCAGTACTTC
NA,TRBV6-5,TRBJ2-7,NA,CASSYSICGYEQYF,TGTGCCAGCAGTTACTCGATATGTGGCTACGAGCAGTACTTC
many,TRBV19,TRBJ2-1,NA,CATESGYSYNEQFF,TGTGCCACCGAGAGCGGTTACTCCTACAATGAGCAGTTCTTC
NA,TRBV6-2/TRBV6-3,TRBJ2-2,TRBD2,CASSEGTSGGELFF,TGTGCCAGCAGTGAAGGCACTAGCGGCGGGGAGCTGTTTTTT
many,TRBV12-3/TRBV12-4,TRBJ1-2,NA,CASSLGGAHYGYTF,TGTGCCAGCAGTTTAGGGGGGGCCCACTATGGCTACACCTTC
many,TRBV4-3,TRBJ2-7,NA,CASSLGQKVSEQYF,TGCGCCAGCAGCCTGGGCCAAAAGGTCTCCGAGCAGTACTTC
many,TRBV18,TRBJ2-2,TRBD2,CASSPPSGTGELFF,TGTGCCAGCTCACCCCCTAGCGGGACCGGGGAGCTGTTTTTT
few,TRBV6-1,TRBJ2-5,NA,CASSFRWERQETQYF,TGTGCCAGCAGTTTCAGGTGGGAAAGACAAGAGACCCAGTACTTC
many,TRBV2,TRBJ2-5,NA,CASSEGRTLGAQYF,TGTGCCAGCAGTGAGGGGCGGACCCTCGGGGCCCAGTACTTC
once,TRBV5-1,TRBJ1-3,NA,CASSPQSSGNTIYF,TGCGCCAGCAGCCCCCAGAGCTCTGGAAACACCATATATTTT
NA,TRBV6-1,TRBJ2-2,TRBD1,CAGLDRDTGELFF,TGTGCAGGCTTAGACAGGGACACCGGGGAGCTGTTTTTT
NA,TRBV6-5,TRBJ2-1,NA,CASSSTIVRGGLNERFF,TGTGCCAGCAGTTCCACGATAGTCCGAGGGGGTCTCAATGAGCGGTTCTTC
many,TRBV19,TRBJ1-1,TRBD1,CASSMIWGGQVNTEAFF,TGTGCCAGTAGTATGATATGGGGAGGACAGGTGAACACTGAAGCTTTCTTT
many,TRBV4-1,TRBJ1-4,NA,CASSHVAFGVIEKLFF,TGCGCCAGCAGCCATGTCGCGTTTGGCGTAATTGAAAAACTGTTTTTT
many,TRBV2,TRBJ1-1,NA,CASMGWWGTEAFF,TGTGCCAGCATGGGGTGGTGGGGCACTGAAGCTTTCTTT
many,TRBV6-4,TRBJ2-6,NA,CASSDSQLNTGANVLTF,TGTGCCAGCAGTGACTCTCAGTTAAATACTGGGGCCAACGTCCTGACTTTC
many,TRBV7-2,TRBJ2-1,TRBD2,CASGTSGINEQFF,TGTGCCAGCGGGACTAGCGGGATAAATGAGCAGTTCTTC
NA,TRBV4-1,TRBJ1-5,NA,CASSQEGGHLIRQPQHF,TGCGCCAGCAGCCAAGAGGGCGGCCACTTAATCCGCCAGCCCCAGCATTTT
many,TRBV7-2,TRBJ2-5,NA,CASSSRETQYF,TGTGCCAGCAGCTCCAGGGAGACCCAGTACTTC
many,TRBV12-3/TRBV12-4,TRBJ2-1,TRBD2,CASRPSGSDEQFF,TGTGCCAGTAGGCCTAGCGGGAGTGATGAGCAGTTCTTC